A single sample is the source of the 4 T cell receptor beta chains below, sequenced in a study of beta chain features in type 1 diabetes. Expressed TCRB transcripts were sequenced, since all the RNA that had been isolated was reverse transcribed. Sequencing used immunoSEQ multiplex PCR; TCRdb keeps in-frame clones, though not all of them. The sample lists roughly 400,000 clones; about 14% were seen once. Sequences were obtained from naive CD4+ T cells from blood. Receptor source: a man younger than 40 in good health.

This clone was observed a few times. The chain recombines TRBV5-4 with TRBJ1-6; a possible D gene is TRBD1 (5 bases). Trimming removed 1 base from V and 10 bases from J, with 9 bases in between. Germline V gives CDR1 SGHNT, CDR2 YYREEE (reference sequence). The length of the CDR3 is 13 residues. This CDR3 reads CASSLLGTSPLHF. CDR3 sequence (DNA): TGTGCCAGCAGCTTGTTGGGGACGTCACCCCTCCACTTT.

The chain recombines TRBV10-3 with TRBJ1-1; 7 nucleotides agree with TRBD1. From germline, CDR1 is ENHRY and CDR2 SYGVKD. Trimming cost V 4 bases and J 1 base; bases outside gene matches: 3. CDR3 length equals 14 residues. DNA for the CDR3: TGTGCCATCAGTGCGGGACAGCAGAACACTGAAGCTTTCTTT. Its translation: CAISAGQQNTEAFF.

V and J are TRBV9 and TRBJ2-6; the D is unclear. The V gene's germline CDR1 is SGDLS and CDR2 YYNGEE. V was cut by 4 bases and J by 0 bases, with 5 bases left in between. CDR3 length equals 14 residues. CDR3 residues: CASSSNSGANVLTF. In DNA, the CDR3 is TGTGCCAGCAGCTCCAACTCTGGGGCCAACGTCCTGACTTTC. Using reference TRBV9 and TRBJ2-6 for the parts outside the CDR3, the full variable domain is DSGVTQTPKHLITATGQRVTLRCSPRSGDLSVYWYQQSLDQGLQFLIQYYNGEERAKGNILERFSAQQFPDLHSELNLSSLELGDSALYFCASSSNSGANVLTFGAGSRLTVL.

In this sample, this clone turned up a few times. The chain has TRBV27 and TRBJ2-7, with D perhaps TRBD1 (5 bases). V was pared by 5 bases and J by 0 bases, with 8 bases between. CDR1 is MNHEY, CDR2 SMNVEV, per germline (reference sequence). The CDR3 has 13 amino acids. CDR3 region: CASSRGGSYEQYF. The CDR3 DNA is TGTGCCAGCAGTAGGGGCGGCTCCTACGAGCAGTACTTC.